Below, 19 T cell receptor beta chains from the same sample are listed, as sequenced in a study of cytotoxic CD8 clonotypes in ibrutinib-treated CLL. Measured with immunoSEQ multiplex PCR; TCRdb has only the in-frame clones, and not every one. The top ten hold more than 6% of the sample, which has 300,000 to 350,000 clones, roughly 79% seen once. This specimen consisted of PBMCs, obtained before ibrutinib treatment. The receptors were gathered from a human donor with chronic lymphocytic leukemia.

The chain links TRBV6-6 to TRBJ1-5, with 9 bases matching TRBD1. The length of the CDR3 is 15 residues. Unmatched junction bases numbered 3, after V lost 0 bases and J lost 6 bases. CDR1 is MNHNY and CDR2 is SVGAGI in the germline V gene (reference sequence). This chain's CDR3 is CASSYSGQGTQPQHF. CDR3 in DNA: TGTGCCAGCAGTTACTCGGGACAGGGTACTCAGCCCCAGCATTTT.

The chain couples TRBV4-3 to TRBJ1-5; unclear D gene. The CDR3 consists of 14 residues. V shed 1 base and J shed 5 bases, with 9 bases lying between them. Germline V gene lookup returns CDR1 LGHNA and CDR2 YSLEER. In DNA form, the CDR3 reads TGCGCCAGCAGCCAAGGAGTCGGAGATCAGCCCCAGCATTTT. Translation: CASSQGVGDQPQHF.

The V gene is TRBV5-1, the J gene TRBJ2-7; TRBD2 matches 7 bases. The CDR3 contains 15 residues. The germline gives CDR1 SGHRS, CDR2 YFSETQ. V lost 1 base, J lost 3 bases, and 7 bases stayed unmatched. The CDR3 DNA sequence: TGCGCCAGCAGCTTGAGCCTAGCGGAACTCTACGAGCAGTACTTC. Protein: CASSLSLAELYEQYF.

V usage is TRBV9 and J usage is TRBJ2-7; 8 bases match TRBD1. Germline V lookup: CDR1 SGDLS, CDR2 YYNGEE. The CDR3 runs 15 residues. J lost 2 bases, V lost 0 bases, and 4 bases had no gene match. CDR3 loop: CASSVGQGAPYEQYF. CDR3 coding DNA: TGTGCCAGCAGCGTAGGGCAGGGGGCTCCCTACGAGCAGTACTTC.

The genes are TRBV27 and TRBJ1-5, with 10 positions matching TRBD1. Germline loops: CDR1 MNHEY, CDR2 SMNVEV (reference sequence). V lost 7 bases and J lost 7; bases outside the gene matches: 10. The CDR3 runs 15 residues. CDR3 DNA: TGTGCCAGCAAAAAGGAGACAGGGGGCTTGCAGCCCCAGCATTTT. Translated: CASKKETGGLQPQHF.

J is TRBJ1-2 and V is TRBV9; D unclear. Germline CDR1 reads SGDLS; CDR2 reads YYNGEE. This CDR3 is 14 amino acids long. Between the trimmed V and J ends, which lost 0 bases and 4 bases, there was a span of 10 bases. The CDR3 region is CASSVEARTYGYTF. CDR3 coding DNA: TGTGCCAGCAGCGTAGAGGCGAGAACCTATGGCTACACCTTC.

The V and J genes are TRBV5-8 and TRBJ2-7; TRBD2 matches at 11 bases. V dropped 2 bases and J dropped 0; count of bases not matched to a gene: 4. The germline gives CDR1 SGHTS, CDR2 YDEGEE. The CDR3 sequence is 16 residues long. CDR3 coding DNA: TGTGCCAGCAGCTTCACCGGGACTAGCGGCTCCTACGAGCAGTACTTC. This codes for CASSFTGTSGSYEQYF.

The chain links TRBV5-4 to TRBJ2-2, with TRBD2 identical over 8 bases. The CDR3 has 15 amino acids. Germline V gene sequence: CDR1 SGHNT, CDR2 YYREEE (reference sequence). Trimming at V came to 4 bases and at J to 1 base, leaving 3 bases not matched to a gene. This CDR3 is CASSPAGGNTGELFF. CDR3 nucleotides: TGTGCCAGCAGCCCGGCGGGGGGGAACACCGGGGAGCTGTTTTTT.

The V gene is TRBV10-3, the J gene TRBJ1-1; D unresolved. The germline CDR1 and CDR2 sequences are ENHRY and SYGVKD. V was shortened by 6 bases and J by 1 base, with 18 bases between the two germline ends. There are 16 residues in the CDR3. The CDR3 spells CAISLTPFKPNTEAFF. The CDR3 DNA is TGTGCCATCAGCTTAACCCCATTCAAACCGAACACTGAAGCTTTCTTT.

This clone was seen only a few times. The chain combines TRBV10-3 with TRBJ2-7; the D is unclear. The CDR3 is 13 amino acids. V gave up 2 bases and J gave up 0 bases, with 5 bases separating them. Germline lookup yields CDR1 ENHRY and CDR2 SYGVKD. The CDR3 region has the DNA TGTGCCATCAGTGAGGGGGACTCCTACGAGCAGTACTTC. This codes for CAISEGDSYEQYF.

V is TRBV29-1 and J is TRBJ2-5, with 9 bases matching TRBD2. Trimming cost V 0 bases and J 4 bases; bases outside gene matches: 9. The germline V gene encodes CDR1 SQVTM and CDR2 ANQGSEA. There are 16 residues in the CDR3. CDR3 coding DNA: TGCAGCGTTGAAGATTGGGTAGCGGGAGCCGGAGAGACCCAGTACTTC. Translated: CSVEDWVAGAGETQYF. Full variable domain (missing parts from reference TRBV29-1 and TRBJ2-5): SAVISQKPSRDICQRGTSLTIQCQVDSQVTMMFWYRQQPGQSLTLIATANQGSEATYESGFVIDKFPISRPNLTFSTLTVSNMSPEDSSIYLCSVEDWVAGAGETQYFGPGTRLLVL.

The chain carries TRBV19 and TRBJ2-6; tentatively, D is TRBD1 (7 bases). CDR1 and CDR2 (germline): LNHDA, SQIVND (reference sequence). This CDR3 spans 19 amino acids. Trimming left V 4 bases short and J 0 bases short, with 19 bases between. CDR3 residues: CASSRSVAGQPSGANVLTF. The CDR3 nucleotides are TGTGCCAGTAGTAGAAGCGTGGCGGGACAGCCCTCTGGGGCCAACGTCCTGACTTTC.

CDR3 residues: CASSPVSIGDGYIQYF. DNA of the CDR3: TGTGCCAGCTCACCGGTTTCTATAGGGGATGGGTACATTCAGTACTTC. J is TRBJ2-4 and V is TRBV18; perhaps TRBD1 as D (5 bases). V was clipped by 3 bases and J by 8 bases, with 20 bases between them. The CDR3 length is 16 residues. Germline lookup yields CDR1 KGHSH and CDR2 LQKENI.

The chain joins TRBV19 to TRBJ2-1; 14 bases are a match to TRBD2. V trimming: 7 bases; J trimming: 6 bases; junction bases outside the gene matches: 5. In germline, CDR1 is LNHDA, CDR2 SQIVND (reference sequence). This CDR3 is 15 amino acids long. The CDR3 bases are TGTGCCAGTACTCCGGGACTAGCGGGAGTCAATGAGCAGTTCTTC. Protein: CASTPGLAGVNEQFF.

The genes are TRBV23-1 and TRBJ2-7, with 8 bases aligning to TRBD1. TRBV23-1 is recorded as an ORF, its role being uncertain. This CDR3 is built from 13 residues. V lost 4 bases, J lost 3 bases, and 2 bases stayed unmatched. For the CDR3, the DNA is TGCGCCAGCAGTCGAACAGGGGGCTACGAGCAGTACTTC. Translated, it gives CASSRTGGYEQYF.

The sample holds a few counts of this clone. The chain combines TRBV6-1 with TRBJ1-5; tentative D call: TRBD1 (5 bases). V was pared by 5 bases and J by 7 bases, with 9 bases between. Per the germline V gene, CDR1 is MNHNS and CDR2 is SASEGT. The CDR3 spans 12 residues. The CDR3: CASSIQGQPQHF. The DNA for the CDR3 is TGTGCCAGCAGTATTCAGGGCCAGCCCCAGCATTTT.

This clone was counted a single time. This chain connects TRBV11-2 to TRBJ2-7; D is perhaps TRBD1 or TRBD2 (5 bases each). The CDR3 covers 15 residues. V shed 5 bases and J shed 4 bases, with 18 bases lying between them. Per the germline V gene, CDR1 is SGHAT and CDR2 is FQNNGV. CDR3 DNA: TGTGCCAGCAGCAAGACCTCGGGACCGAATTACGAGCAGTACTTC. Residues: CASSKTSGPNYEQYF.

This clone was observed a single time. The chain combines TRBV18 with TRBJ2-2; D is undetermined. There are 13 residues in the CDR3. In germline, CDR1 is KGHSH, CDR2 LQKENI. The V gene lost 3 bases and the J gene lost 6 bases, with 8 bases spanning the gap. The CDR3, as DNA: TGTGCCAGCTCACCGTATAGAGCCGGGGAGCTGTTTTTT. Encoded protein: CASSPYRAGELFF.

V usage is TRBV11-2 and J usage is TRBJ2-5, with D possibly matching TRBD2 (6 bases). V shed 5 bases and J shed 4 bases, with 14 bases lying between them. The CDR3 covers 14 residues. CDR1 and CDR2 (germline): SGHAT, FQNNGV. CDR3 coding DNA: TGTGCCAGCAGCACCCTGACTAGTGGAGAGACCCAGTACTTC. This translates into CASSTLTSGETQYF.